The 15 T cell receptor beta chains below were found in one sample sequenced in a study of blood T cell repertoires in COVID-19. Sequenced by immunoSEQ multiplex PCR; TCRdb stores in-frame clones only, minus some. This table holds 350,000 to 550,000 clones, 70% to 90% found once. Material for sequencing was PBMCs or T cells enriched from blood (not recorded which). These TCRs come from a young woman with acute COVID-19.

V and J are TRBV7-2 and TRBJ1-3, with D possibly being TRBD1 (5 bases). The CDR3 is 13 residues long. V was trimmed by 5 bases and J by 8 bases, leaving 13 bases between them. CDR1 and CDR2 from the germline V gene are SGHTA and FQGNSA. CDR3 DNA sequence: TGTGCCAGCAGCCGAAGCCCGGGGGACACCATATATTTT. Amino acid sequence: CASSRSPGDTIYF.

There are a few counts of this clone. CDR3: CASSPGLNTGELFF. In DNA form, the CDR3 reads TGTGCCAGCAGTCCGGGACTTAACACCGGGGAGCTGTTTTTT. The gene calls are TRBV7-9 and TRBJ2-2; D possibly corresponds to TRBD2 (6 bases). V gave up 6 bases and J gave up 2 bases, with 10 bases separating them. The CDR3 spans 14 residues. Looked up from germline, CDR1 is SEHNR and CDR2 is FQNEAQ (reference sequence).

The chain is built from TRBV7-9 and TRBJ2-5; TRBD2 aligns across 8 bases. V lost 2 bases and J lost 2; bases outside the gene matches: 4. The germline gives CDR1 SEHNR, CDR2 FQNEAQ (reference sequence). The CDR3 is 15 residues long. Here the CDR3 DNA reads TGTGCCAGCAGCTTACTGAGCGGGAGACAAGAGACCCAGTACTTC. Translation: CASSLLSGRQETQYF.

The chain links TRBV15 to TRBJ1-4, with no clear D. Germline loops: CDR1 LNHNV, CDR2 YYDKDF (reference sequence). The CDR3 is made up of 14 amino acids. V was shortened by 0 bases and J by 8 bases, with 10 bases between the two germline ends. The CDR3 DNA sequence: TGTGCCACCAGCAGAGATTTGGTACTAGAAAAACTGTTTTTT. It yields the protein CATSRDLVLEKLFF.

This clone was seen just once. The V gene is TRBV4-3, the J gene TRBJ2-2; 10 nucleotides agree with TRBD1. V lost 4 bases, J lost 5 bases, and 10 bases stayed unmatched. This CDR3 comprises 17 residues. Germline V gene lookup returns CDR1 LGHNA and CDR2 YSLEER. The CDR3 loop is CASSPRTPGQGTGELFF. CDR3 nucleotide sequence: TGCGCCAGCAGCCCTCGGACTCCGGGACAGGGGACCGGGGAGCTGTTTTTT.

The chain has TRBV27 and TRBJ2-1; 9 bases are a match to TRBD2. Germline trimming cut 6 bases from V and 0 bases from J; bases unmatched to any gene: 6. Germline-derived CDR1 and CDR2 are MNHEY and SMNVEV (reference sequence). The CDR3 contains 16 residues. In DNA form, the CDR3 reads TGTGCCAGCAGGAACCTAGCGGGACCCTCCTACAATGAGCAGTTCTTC. Translation gives CASRNLAGPSYNEQFF.

The chain couples TRBV5-5 to TRBJ2-2; 7 bases fit TRBD1. The germline CDR1 and CDR2 sequences are SGHKS and YYEKEE (reference sequence). Trimming took 4 bases from V and 2 from J; bases not matched to a gene: 5. The CDR3 is 15 residues long. The CDR3: CASSLGTDNTGELFF. The DNA of the CDR3 is TGTGCCAGCAGCCTGGGGACAGACAACACCGGGGAGCTGTTTTTT.

V gene TRBV7-9 combines with J gene TRBJ1-2; 8 bases fit TRBD1. Germline V gene lookup returns CDR1 SEHNR and CDR2 FQNEAQ (reference sequence). This CDR3 is built from 15 residues. Losses at the gene ends were 1 base for V and 5 bases for J; bases not matched to a gene: 6. In DNA, the CDR3 is TGTGCCAGCAGCTTAGGCGGGACAGGAATATATGGCTACACCTTC. This gives the protein CASSLGGTGIYGYTF.

About this clone: Other DNA sequences from this sample encode an identical CDR3 as well. The chain combines TRBV2 with TRBJ2-7; 8 positions agree with TRBD1. This CDR3 has 14 residues. Germline lookup yields CDR1 SNHLY and CDR2 FYNNEI. Germline trimming cut 6 bases from V and 2 bases from J; bases unmatched to any gene: 6. The CDR3 loop reads CASSAGTGPYEQYF. The CDR3 DNA reads TGTGCCAGCAGCGCCGGGACAGGCCCCTACGAGCAGTACTTC.

The chain joins TRBV18 to TRBJ1-3; 7 nucleotides agree with TRBD1. J lost 2 bases, V lost 6 bases, and 7 bases had no gene match. Germline assignment: CDR1 KGHSH and CDR2 LQKENI. The CDR3 totals 15 residues. The CDR3 region has the DNA TGTGCCAGCTCCGTCGACAGGGCGGCTGGAAACACCATATATTTT. This sequence encodes CASSVDRAAGNTIYF.

Written as DNA, the CDR3 is TGTGCCAGCAGCGTAGGTGGTTATAGGGGGCTACGGGAGCAGTTCTTC. Translating gives CASSVGGYRGLREQFF. The chain joins TRBV9 to TRBJ2-1; 7 bases match TRBD1. CDR3 length: 16 residues. V was clipped by 0 bases and J by 10 bases; unmatched bases: 13. Germline values: CDR1 SGDLS, CDR2 YYNGEE.

The J gene is TRBJ2-3, the V gene TRBV5-1; a weak D match, TRBD1 (6 bases). Trimming pared 7 bases from V and 2 bases from J, leaving 17 bases between. This CDR3 has 15 amino acids. CDR1 is SGHRS and CDR2 is YFSETQ in the germline V gene. As DNA, the CDR3 is TGCGCCAGCCGTCCTAGGGGGATTACCACAGATACGCAGTATTTT. It is translated as CASRPRGITTDTQYF.

This chain uses TRBV5-1 with TRBJ2-1, with D uncertain. Trimming cost V 0 bases and J 0 bases, with 7 bases left between them. The CDR3 consists of 15 residues. CDR1 is SGHRS, CDR2 YFSETQ, per germline. The CDR3 DNA is TGCGCCAGCAGCTTGGATCATAGCTCCTACAATGAGCAGTTCTTC. This translates into CASSLDHSSYNEQFF.

The sample holds one count of this clone. This chain uses TRBV7-9 with TRBJ2-7; D call uncertain. The CDR3 length is 13 residues. The V and J ends lost 1 base and 0 bases respectively, with 4 bases between them. Per the germline V gene, CDR1 is SEHNR and CDR2 is FQNEAQ (reference sequence). The CDR3: CASSLVRSYEQYF. In nucleotides, the CDR3 is TGTGCCAGCAGCTTAGTTCGCTCCTACGAGCAGTACTTC.

The V call is TRBV7-2, the J call TRBJ2-7; D gene ambiguous. Germline V gives CDR1 SGHTA, CDR2 FQGNSA. The CDR3 spans 11 residues. Trimming removed 7 bases from V and 5 bases from J, with 9 bases in between. CDR3 region: CASTAYNEQYF. The CDR3 DNA sequence: TGTGCCAGCACCGCGTATAACGAGCAGTACTTC.